The 19 T cell receptor beta chains presented below share a single source sample, sequenced in a study of blood T cell repertoires in COVID-19. TCRdb's table, derived via immunoSEQ multiplex PCR, lists solely in-frame clones and lacks some. The table lists approximately 110,000 clones, about 74% of them singletons. The sequenced material came from peripheral blood. Receptors originate from an elderly man with COVID-19, enrolled during active disease.

A single count supports this clone. This rearrangement joins TRBV19 to TRBJ2-1; no clear D. Trimming removed 6 bases from V and 4 bases from J, with 4 bases in between. The CDR3 has 11 residues. The germline CDR1 and CDR2 sequences are LNHDA and SQIVND (reference sequence). The CDR3 nucleotides are TGTGCCAGTAGCCAGTACAATGAGCAGTTCTTC. Amino acid sequence: CASSQYNEQFF.

The chain couples TRBV5-1 to TRBJ1-6, with unresolved D. The germline V gene encodes CDR1 SGHRS and CDR2 YFSETQ. CDR3 length: 14 amino acids. The V and J ends lost 4 bases and 4 bases respectively, with 9 bases between them. CDR3 sequence (DNA): TGCGCCAGCAGCCCCAGACATTATAATTCACCCCTCCACTTT. It codes for CASSPRHYNSPLHF.

This clone was seen only a few times. The chain uses TRBV18 and TRBJ1-1; D is unclear. CDR1 is KGHSH and CDR2 is LQKENI in the germline V gene. The CDR3 runs 13 residues. Trimming left V 4 bases short and J 2 bases short, with 8 bases between. CDR3 sequence: CASSLQQNTEAFF. The CDR3 DNA reads as TGTGCCAGCTCACTTCAACAAAACACTGAAGCTTTCTTT.

This chain joins TRBV6-5 and TRBJ1-4, with D unclear. The V gene lost 0 bases and the J gene lost 10 bases, with 12 bases spanning the gap. Germline V gene lookup returns CDR1 MNHEY and CDR2 SVGAGI. The CDR3 is 14 residues long. Here the CDR3 reads CASSYSDSLGKLFF. The CDR3 DNA sequence: TGTGCCAGCAGTTACTCGGACTCCCTCGGAAAACTGTTTTTT.

The V gene is TRBV6-5, the J gene TRBJ1-1; D perhaps matches TRBD1 (5 bases). Germline values: CDR1 MNHEY, CDR2 SVGAGI. The length of the CDR3 is 14 residues. Trimming took off 6 bases at V and 4 bases at J, with 15 bases between the two ends. The CDR3 DNA reads TGTGCCAGCAGCCACATGGAGGGGAGCACTGAAGCTTTCTTT. This translates into CASSHMEGSTEAFF.

The rearrangement joins TRBV5-6 to TRBJ2-7; possible D gene TRBD2, 5 bases. Germline-derived CDR1 and CDR2 are SGHDT and YYEEEE. Trimming pared 2 bases from V and 7 bases from J, leaving 7 bases between. The CDR3 runs to 11 residues. The CDR3 loop reads CASSLTGEQYF. Written as DNA, the CDR3 is TGTGCCAGCAGCTTAACGGGAGAGCAGTACTTC. Filled out from reference TRBV5-6 and TRBJ2-7, the complete variable domain reads DAGVTQSPTHLIKTRGQQVTLRCSPKSGHDTVSWYQQALGQGPQFIFQYYEEEERQRGNFPDRFSGHQFPNYSSELNVNALLLGDSALYLCASSLTGEQYFGPGTRLTVT.

The chain couples TRBV5-1 to TRBJ1-1; D gene unclear. The CDR3 is 14 amino acids. Germline CDR1 and CDR2: SGHRS and YFSETQ. With 0 bases removed from V and 1 base from J, the gap between germline ends came to 7 bases. CDR3 sequence: CASSLAGENTEAFF. In DNA, the CDR3 is TGCGCCAGCAGCTTGGCCGGGGAGAACACTGAAGCTTTCTTT.

The rearrangement links TRBV4-1 to TRBJ2-5, with 8 bases matching TRBD2. V trimming: 1 base; J trimming: 4 bases; junction bases outside the gene matches: 8. Per germline, CDR1 MGHRA and CDR2 YSYEKL. The CDR3 sequence is 16 residues long. In nucleotides, the CDR3 is TGCGCCAGCAGCCAAGGTAAAGCGGGAGCGAGAGAGACCCAGTACTTC. This codes for CASSQGKAGARETQYF.

This clone has only one observation. CDR3: CASSETGGGGFGEQFF. The CDR3 DNA follows: TGTGCCAGCAGTGAAACAGGGGGTGGAGGGTTTGGTGAGCAGTTCTTC. V gene TRBV6-1 combines with J gene TRBJ2-1, with 8 positions matching TRBD1. The CDR3 contains 16 residues. V lost 2 bases to trimming and J lost 9 bases; unmatched junction nucleotides: 12. CDR1 MNHNS and CDR2 SASEGT come from the germline V gene.

The rearrangement links TRBV6-5 to TRBJ2-7, with 7 bases lining up with TRBD1. Germline V gene lookup returns CDR1 MNHEY and CDR2 SVGAGI. V shed 6 bases, J shed 6 bases, and the junction held 5 bases outside the gene matches. The CDR3 has 12 residues. In nucleotides, the CDR3 is TGTGCCAGCAGAGCATACAGGGGCGAGCAGTACTTC. It is translated as CASRAYRGEQYF.

This chain connects TRBV4-2 to TRBJ1-6, with 7 positions matching TRBD1. The trim removed 4 bases at V and 7 bases at J, leaving 10 bases unmatched. Germline CDR1 is LGHNA and CDR2 is YNFKEQ. The CDR3 consists of 16 residues. The DNA for the CDR3 is TGTGCCAGCAGCCTCGACCTCGGACAGGCGAATTCACCCCTCCACTTT. As protein: CASSLDLGQANSPLHF.

This clone was observed a few times. The rearrangement links TRBV5-1 to TRBJ2-2; D gene uncertain. The CDR3 covers 13 residues. Germline CDR1 and CDR2: SGHRS and YFSETQ. Trimming took off 1 base at V and 3 bases at J, with 4 bases between the two ends. CDR3 amino acids: CASSLTDTGELFF. CDR3 nucleotides: TGCGCCAGCAGCTTGACGGACACCGGGGAGCTGTTTTTT. The entire variable domain, with the rest obtained from reference TRBV5-1 and TRBJ2-2, is as follows: KAGVTQTPRYLIKTRGQQVTLSCSPISGHRSVSWYQQTPGQGLQFLFEYFSETQRNKGNFPGRFSGRQFSNSRSEMNVSTLELGDSALYLCASSLTDTGELFFGEGSRLTVL.

V is TRBV10-2 and J is TRBJ2-4; 16 positions agree with TRBD2. The CDR3 sequence is 20 residues long. The trim removed 4 bases at V and 2 bases at J, leaving 11 bases unmatched. CDR1 is WSHSY, CDR2 SAAADI, per germline. The CDR3 coding sequence is TGCGCCAGCAGTGCGGAAGCGGGACTAGCGGGAGGGTGGACCAAAAACATTCAGTACTTC. This encodes CASSAEAGLAGGWTKNIQYF.

This clone was detected once. The chain uses TRBV27 and TRBJ1-6; D is uncertain. The germline V gene has CDR1 MNHEY and CDR2 SMNVEV (reference sequence). The CDR3 extends over 12 amino acids. The V and J ends lost 4 bases and 4 bases respectively, with 2 bases between them. For the CDR3, the DNA is TGTGCCAGCAGTTCTTATAATTCACCCCTCCACTTT. Protein: CASSSYNSPLHF.

This chain uses TRBV25-1 with TRBJ2-1; D perhaps matches TRBD2 (5 bases). The CDR3 is 16 residues long. Trimming shortened V by 3 bases and J by 5 bases, and 17 bases separated the two germline ends. From germline, CDR1 is MGHDK and CDR2 SYGVNS. This chain's CDR3 is CASSDFSGEVDNEQFF. The DNA for the CDR3 is TGTGCCAGCAGTGATTTCTCCGGGGAAGTGGACAATGAGCAGTTCTTC.

This chain connects TRBV3-1 (or the pseudogene TRBV3-2) to TRBJ2-3; D is perhaps TRBD2 (6 bases). The germline CDR1 and CDR2 sequences are LGHDT and YNNKEL (reference sequence). With 0 bases removed from V and 4 bases from J, the gap between germline ends came to 14 bases. The CDR3 totals 16 residues. The DNA of the CDR3 is TGTGCCAGCAGCCAAGATCTTGGGGACTCGGCAGATACGCAGTATTTT. This encodes CASSQDLGDSADTQYF.

This clone appeared a few times. The J gene is TRBJ2-7, the V gene TRBV11-2; D gene unclear. Germline CDR1 is SGHAT and CDR2 is FQNNGV. CDR3 size: 11 residues. The ends were cut back, 7 bases at V and 7 bases at J, with 11 bases in the middle. The chain's CDR3 is CASNSRGEQYF. DNA of the CDR3: TGTGCCAGCAACTCTAGAGGTGAGCAGTACTTC.

V is TRBV28 and J is TRBJ2-1; D is unresolved. The CDR3 has 16 amino acids. Germline V gene lookup returns CDR1 MDHEN and CDR2 SYDVKM. V lost 4 bases to trimming and J lost 0 bases, with 13 bases between them. The CDR3 reads CASSSLTFSSYNEQFF. CDR3 DNA: TGTGCCAGCAGTTCCCTGACTTTTAGCTCCTACAATGAGCAGTTCTTC. The full variable domain, its missing parts supplied by reference TRBV28 and TRBJ2-1, is DVKVTQSSRYLVKRTGEKVFLECVQDMDHENMFWYRQDPGLGLRLIYFSYDVKMKEKGDIPEGYSVSREKKERFSLILESASTNQTSMYLCASSSLTFSSYNEQFFGPGTRLTVL.

This chain joins TRBV5-1 and TRBJ2-3, with D uncertain. The ends were cut back, 4 bases at V and 1 base at J, with 7 bases in the middle. In germline, CDR1 is SGHRS, CDR2 YFSETQ. The CDR3 spans 13 residues. The CDR3 DNA reads TGCGCCAGCAGCATGCAGGGCACAGATACGCAGTATTTT. This encodes CASSMQGTDTQYF.